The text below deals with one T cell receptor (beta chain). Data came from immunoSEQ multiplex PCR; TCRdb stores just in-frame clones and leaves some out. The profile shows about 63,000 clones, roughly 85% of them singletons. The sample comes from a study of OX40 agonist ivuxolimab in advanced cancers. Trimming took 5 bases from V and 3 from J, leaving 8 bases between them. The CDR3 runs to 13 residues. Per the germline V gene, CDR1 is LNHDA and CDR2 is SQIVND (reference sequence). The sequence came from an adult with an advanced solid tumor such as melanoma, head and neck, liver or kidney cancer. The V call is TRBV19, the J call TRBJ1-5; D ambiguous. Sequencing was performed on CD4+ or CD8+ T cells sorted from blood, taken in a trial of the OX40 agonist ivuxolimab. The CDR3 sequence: CASSGDTNQPQHF. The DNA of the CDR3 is TGTGCCAGTAGTGGCGACACCAATCAGCCCCAGCATTTT. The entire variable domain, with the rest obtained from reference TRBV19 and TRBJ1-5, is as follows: DGGITQSPKYLFRKEGQNVTLSCEQNLNHDAMYWYRQDPGQGLRLIYYSQIVNDFQKGDIAEGYSVSREKKESFPLTVTSAQKNPTAFYLCASSGDTNQPQHFGDGTRLSIL.